This is a list of T cell receptor beta chains from one sample in a study of blood T cell repertoires in COVID-19. The data were produced by immunoSEQ multiplex PCR, yet TCRdb's version contains in-frame clones alone and is incomplete. Among 210,000 or so clones listed, approximately 80% were seen once. The sample comprised PBMCs or T cells enriched from blood (not recorded which). Receptor source: a woman aged 40-49 years with acute COVID-19. Each CDR3 is given with its conserved first and last residue. Each record gives: J gene, D gene, clone size, V gene, CDR3 DNA, CDR3 protein. A D gene is named only where the DNA matches it firmly. The size field is filled for only some rows; it gives once, few, many or a size class.

>TRBJ1-4|NA|NA|TRBV27
TGTGCCAGCAGTTTGGCAGGCTTTGCAACTAATGAAAAACTGTTTTTT
CASSLAGFATNEKLFF
>TRBJ1-5|NA|NA|TRBV5-4
TGTGCCAGCAGCTTTTTCAGTAGCAATCAGCCCCAGCATTTT
CASSFFSSNQPQHF
>TRBJ2-2|TRBD2|medium-sized|TRBV5-8
TGTGCCAGCAGCTTGTTAGCGGGGAGGAACACCGGGGAGCTGTTTTTT
CASSLLAGRNTGELFF
>TRBJ1-4|NA|few|TRBV5-4
TGTGCCAGCAGCTTGGATCCCGGGGGGGGTGAAAAACTGTTTTTT
CASSLDPGGGEKLFF
>TRBJ1-2|TRBD1|NA|TRBV7-2
TGTGCCAGCAGCGCAGACAGGGAAATGAGTTACACCTTC
CASSADREMSYTF
>TRBJ2-7|TRBD1|NA|TRBV6-4
TGTGCCAGCAGTGACTCGGAAGGGGGCCAGCAGTACTTC
CASSDSEGGQQYF
>TRBJ1-5|NA|NA|TRBV6-5
TGTGCCAGCAGTCCTCAGGGCAGGGGCAATCAGCCCCAGCATTTT
CASSPQGRGNQPQHF
>TRBJ2-5|NA|NA|TRBV6-4
TGTGCCAGCAGGATAGAATTGGAGACCCAGTACTTC
CASRIELETQYF
>TRBJ1-4|TRBD1|once|TRBV13
TGTGCCAGCAGCCCTAGCCGGGACAGGGGGATTGAAAAACTGTTTTTT
CASSPSRDRGIEKLFF
>TRBJ2-5|TRBD2|few|TRBV27
TGTGCCAGCAGTCGCCTTCTTAGCGGGAGATTGGAGACCCAGTACTTC
CASSRLLSGRLETQYF
>TRBJ1-4|NA|NA|TRBV5-1
TGCGCCAGCAGCTTAAGCCCAACTAATGAAAAACTGTTTTTT
CASSLSPTNEKLFF
>TRBJ1-2|TRBD1|NA|TRBV18
TGTGCCAGCTCACTTGGACAGGGAAATGGCTACACCTTC
CASSLGQGNGYTF
>TRBJ1-5|NA|few|TRBV12-5
TGTGCTAGTGGTTTGGGACGAGGCGGCAGGGAAAGCAATCAGCCCCAGCATTTT
CASGLGRGGRESNQPQHF
>TRBJ1-2|TRBD1|NA|TRBV2
TGTGCCAGCAGTGAATCGGAACAGGGGCGTAGGGAAGGCTACACCTTC
CASSESEQGRREGYTF
>TRBJ1-1|TRBD1|NA|TRBV2
TGTGCCAGCAGGCTCGCCGGGACAGGGAGAAACACTGAAGCTTTCTTT
CASRLAGTGRNTEAFF
>TRBJ2-3|TRBD2|few|TRBV30
TGTGCCTGGGGACTAGCGGGGGTGTTAGATACGCAGTATTTT
CAWGLAGVLDTQYF
>TRBJ2-5|NA|NA|TRBV27
TGTGCCAGCAGAGAACAGGGCCACGGGACCCAGTACTTC
CASREQGHGTQYF
>TRBJ2-1|TRBD2|once|TRBV18
TGTGCCAGCTCACCACCAGCGGGAGGAGGCAATGAGCAGTTCTTC
CASSPPAGGGNEQFF
>TRBJ2-1|TRBD2|once|TRBV27
TGTGCCAGCAGTTTATTTTCTAGCGGGAGACGAAATGAGCAGTTCTTC
CASSLFSSGRRNEQFF
>TRBJ1-1|NA|NA|TRBV28
TGTGCCAGCAGTTTCTTCAGGAACACTGAAGCTTTCTTT
CASSFFRNTEAFF
>TRBJ1-4|NA|NA|TRBV30
TGTGCCTGGGCAGAACAGGGCAAACTGTTTTTT
CAWAEQGKLFF
>TRBJ1-4|TRBD1|few|TRBV28
TGTGCCAGCAGTCCTTCGACAGGGGCGGCAACTAATGAAAAACTGTTTTTT
CASSPSTGAATNEKLFF
>TRBJ2-3|TRBD1|NA|TRBV28
TGTGCCAGCATCCACGGGACAGGGGGCTTGAATACGCAGTATTTT
CASIHGTGGLNTQYF
>TRBJ1-5|NA|NA|TRBV30
TGTGCCTCGAAGACAGGCGCCAGTGCCGCCCAGCATTTT
CASKTGASAAQHF
>TRBJ1-4|NA|NA|TRBV11-2
TGTGCCAGCAGCTTAGCGTCCGCGGGAGGGGAAAAACTGTTTTTT
CASSLASAGGEKLFF
>TRBJ2-7|TRBD1|NA|TRBV19
TGTGCCAGTAGTTTCCGGGACAGGGGCTACGAGCAGTACTTC
CASSFRDRGYEQYF
>TRBJ1-5|TRBD1|NA|TRBV29-1
TGCAGCGTTGGACAGGGAAACCAGCCCCAGCATTTT
CSVGQGNQPQHF
>TRBJ1-2|NA|NA|TRBV11-2
TGTGCCAGCAGCGCCGCAGGGGCTATTGGATATGGCTACACCTTC
CASSAAGAIGYGYTF
>TRBJ2-7|NA|NA|TRBV5-1
TGCGCCAGCAGCTGGGACAGCCGGAGGGACTACGAGCAGTACTTC
CASSWDSRRDYEQYF
>TRBJ2-3|NA|once|TRBV28
TGTGCCAGCAGTTTAAGGGGGGGGCTCACAGATACGCAGTATTTT
CASSLRGGLTDTQYF
>TRBJ2-1|NA|NA|TRBV5-1
TGCGCCAGCAGCAAAGCGGAGCAGGCTGAGCAGTTCTTC
CASSKAEQAEQFF
>TRBJ2-5|NA|NA|TRBV11-3
TGTGCCAGCAGTCCACTAGCAGGAGAGACCCAGTACTTC
CASSPLAGETQYF
>TRBJ1-1|NA|NA|TRBV9
TGTGCCAGCAGCGTAGGAGGAGTTCAGAACACTGAAGCTTTCTTT
CASSVGGVQNTEAFF
>TRBJ1-1|NA|NA|TRBV28
TGTGCCAGCGGAGCCCCGGTAGGGACAACCTTGAACACTGAAGCTTTCTTT
CASGAPVGTTLNTEAFF
>TRBJ1-6|NA|NA|TRBV30
TGTGCCTGGAGTGCAGGGTCCAATTCACCCCTCCACTTT
CAWSAGSNSPLHF
>TRBJ2-2|NA|few|TRBV27
TGTGCCAGCAGTTTAGGTAGTAGTGCCGGGGAGCTGTTTTTT
CASSLGSSAGELFF
>TRBJ2-7|NA|NA|TRBV11-2
TGTGCCAGCAGCTTCCAACAGGGAGATATCTACGAGCAGTACTTC
CASSFQQGDIYEQYF